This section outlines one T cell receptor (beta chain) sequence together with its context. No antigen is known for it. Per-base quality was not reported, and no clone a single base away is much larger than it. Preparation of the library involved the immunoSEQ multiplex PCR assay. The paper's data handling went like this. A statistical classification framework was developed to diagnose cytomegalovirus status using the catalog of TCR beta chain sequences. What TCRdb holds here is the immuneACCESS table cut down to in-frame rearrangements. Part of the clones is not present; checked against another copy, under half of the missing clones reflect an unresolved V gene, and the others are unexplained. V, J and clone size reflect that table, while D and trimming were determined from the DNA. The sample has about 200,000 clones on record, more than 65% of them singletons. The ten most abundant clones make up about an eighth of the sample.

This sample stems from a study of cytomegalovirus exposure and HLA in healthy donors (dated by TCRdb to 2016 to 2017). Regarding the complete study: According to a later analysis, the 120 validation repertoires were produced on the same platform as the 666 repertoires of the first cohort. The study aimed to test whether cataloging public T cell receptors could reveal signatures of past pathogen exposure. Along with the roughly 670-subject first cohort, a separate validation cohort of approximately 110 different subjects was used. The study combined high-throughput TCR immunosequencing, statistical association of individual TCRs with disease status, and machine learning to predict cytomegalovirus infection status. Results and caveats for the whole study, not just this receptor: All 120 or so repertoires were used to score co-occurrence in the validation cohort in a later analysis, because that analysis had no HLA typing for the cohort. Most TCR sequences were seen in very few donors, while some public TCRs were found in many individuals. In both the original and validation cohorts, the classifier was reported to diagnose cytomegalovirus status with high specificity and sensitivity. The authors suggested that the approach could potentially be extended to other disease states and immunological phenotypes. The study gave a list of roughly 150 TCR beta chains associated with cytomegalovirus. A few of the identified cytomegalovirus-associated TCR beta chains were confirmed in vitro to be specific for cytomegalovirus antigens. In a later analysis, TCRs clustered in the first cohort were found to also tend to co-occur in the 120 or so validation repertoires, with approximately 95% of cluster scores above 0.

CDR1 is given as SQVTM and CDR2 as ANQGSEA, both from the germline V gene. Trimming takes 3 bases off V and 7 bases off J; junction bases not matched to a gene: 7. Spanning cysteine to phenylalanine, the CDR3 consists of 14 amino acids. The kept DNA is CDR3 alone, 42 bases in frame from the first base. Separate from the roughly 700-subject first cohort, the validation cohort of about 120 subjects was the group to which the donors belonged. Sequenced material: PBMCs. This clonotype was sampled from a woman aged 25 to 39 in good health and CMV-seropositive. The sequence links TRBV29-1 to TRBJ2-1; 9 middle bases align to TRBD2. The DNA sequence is TGCAGCGTTGAGGGCGGGAGGGCCGGAAATGAGCAGTTCTTC. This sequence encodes CSVEGGRAGNEQFF.